This entry lists 25 T cell receptor beta chains sequenced from one sample in a study of blood T cell repertoires in COVID-19. Produced via immunoSEQ multiplex PCR; TCRdb's table is partial and in-frame only. Of a few hundred thousand clones listed, about 90% were seen once; the top ten hold around 4.4%. What was sequenced was PBMCs or T cells enriched from blood (not recorded which). The receptors shown here come from a woman in her late teens or twenties with acute COVID-19.

This chain links TRBV7-2 with TRBJ2-3; possible D gene TRBD2, 6 bases. V lost 4 bases, J lost 1 base, and 12 bases lay in between. Germline V gene data show CDR1 as SGHTA and CDR2 as FQGNSA. There are 15 residues in the CDR3. In DNA, the CDR3 is TGTGCCAGCAGCTCTAGGACGGGGGGCACAGATACGCAGTATTTT. This codes for CASSSRTGGTDTQYF. Full variable domain (rest looked up from reference TRBV7-2 and TRBJ2-3): GAGVSQSPSNKVTEKGKDVELRCDPISGHTALYWYRQSLGQGLEFLIYFQGNSAPDKSGLPSDRFSAERTGGSVSTLTIQRTQQEDSAVYLCASSSRTGGTDTQYFGPGTRLTVL.

This chain connects TRBV6-6 to TRBJ1-2; 8 nucleotides agree with TRBD1. V lost 7 bases to trimming and J lost 4 bases; unmatched junction nucleotides: 8. This CDR3 is 14 amino acids long. Germline CDR1 MNHNY, CDR2 SVGAGI (reference sequence). The CDR3 nucleotides read TGTGCCAGCACCGGCAGGGGGCGAAGCTATGGCTACACCTTC. Translation gives CASTGRGRSYGYTF.

The chain couples TRBV19 to TRBJ1-1; possibly TRBD1 for D (5 bases). Germline values: CDR1 LNHDA, CDR2 SQIVND (reference sequence). CDR3 length: 16 residues. Trimming left V 7 bases short and J 0 bases short, with 18 bases between. The CDR3 region is CASTDRAAGLNTEAFF. The CDR3 bases are TGTGCCAGTACCGATAGGGCGGCAGGGTTGAACACTGAAGCTTTCTTT.

This clone appeared a few times. The chain recombines TRBV19 with TRBJ2-7, with D uncertain. This CDR3 spans 17 amino acids. Germline V gene data show CDR1 as LNHDA and CDR2 as SQIVND (reference sequence). The germline V and J ends were trimmed by 2 bases and 4 bases, with 21 bases remaining between them. The CDR3 loop reads CASSILGQPKGSYEQYF. In DNA, the CDR3 is TGTGCCAGTAGTATATTGGGCCAACCAAAAGGAAGTTACGAGCAGTACTTC.

This rearrangement joins TRBV5-8 to TRBJ2-3, with a possible D match to TRBD2 (5 bases). The CDR3 consists of 15 residues. Germline CDR1 is SGHTS and CDR2 is YDEGEE. V gave up 2 bases and J gave up 4 bases, with 14 bases separating them. DNA for the CDR3: TGTGCCAGCAGCTTCCTTTCGGCGGGTGCAGATACGCAGTATTTT. It specifies CASSFLSAGADTQYF.

The DNA of the CDR3 is TGTGCCAGCAGCCTGGGGACAGGGGGAGGGAATAATGAGCAGTTCTTC. This gives the protein CASSLGTGGGNNEQFF. The chain joins TRBV3-1 (or the pseudogene TRBV3-2) to TRBJ2-1, with 11 nucleotides matching TRBD1. The CDR3 consists of 16 residues. Trimming took 4 bases from V and 7 from J; bases not matched to a gene: 9. Germline lookup yields CDR1 LGHDT and CDR2 YNNKEL (reference sequence).

V is TRBV14 and J is TRBJ2-2; 7 positions agree with TRBD2. This CDR3 is 18 amino acids long. The germline gives CDR1 SGHDN, CDR2 FVKESK. The ends lost 0 bases at V and 4 bases at J; junction bases unmatched: 11. The CDR3 bases are TGTGCCAGCAGCCAAGATGTTGGAGGACTAGGAGGCACCGGGGAGCTGTTTTTT. Protein sequence: CASSQDVGGLGGTGELFF.

The chain couples TRBV18 to TRBJ2-7, with a possible D match to TRBD2 (6 bases). This CDR3 contains 15 residues. Trimming cost V 2 bases and J 6 bases, with 17 bases left between them. Germline CDR1 KGHSH, CDR2 LQKENI. The DNA of the CDR3 is TGTGCCAGCTCACCAGGGGACTCCTCCTACGCCGAGCAGTACTTC. Its translation: CASSPGDSSYAEQYF.

CDR3 bases: TGTGCCAGCAGCTTAGCGGTGACAGACTCGAACACTGAAGCTTTCTTT. This gives the protein CASSLAVTDSNTEAFF. The chain uses TRBV7-2 and TRBJ1-1, with D possibly matching TRBD1 (5 bases). Germline CDR1 and CDR2: SGHTA and FQGNSA. The ends were cut back, 0 bases at V and 1 base at J, with 12 bases in the middle. This CDR3 has 16 amino acids.

The chain recombines TRBV9 with TRBJ1-5; D remains unclear. V was shortened by 2 bases and J by 0 bases, with 9 bases between the two germline ends. The CDR3 has 15 amino acids. The germline V gene has CDR1 SGDLS and CDR2 YYNGEE. CDR3 in amino acids: CASSVEGNSNQPQHF. CDR3 bases: TGTGCCAGCAGCGTGGAGGGAAATAGCAATCAGCCCCAGCATTTT.

The chain joins TRBV5-1 to TRBJ2-5; 10 bases fit TRBD2. The junction had 1 base not matched to a gene; V was cut back by 0 bases and J by 2 bases. The CDR3 is made up of 15 amino acids. The germline V gene encodes CDR1 SGHRS and CDR2 YFSETQ. CDR3 bases: TGCGCCAGCAGCTTGGCAGCGGGAGGGCAAGAGACCCAGTACTTC. This encodes CASSLAAGGQETQYF. The full variable domain, with the rest looked up from reference TRBV5-1 and TRBJ2-5, is KAGVTQTPRYLIKTRGQQVTLSCSPISGHRSVSWYQQTPGQGLQFLFEYFSETQRNKGNFPGRFSGRQFSNSRSEMNVSTLELGDSALYLCASSLAAGGQETQYFGPGTRLLVL.

The chain carries TRBV19 and TRBJ2-1; 9 nucleotides line up with TRBD2. Germline CDR1 is LNHDA and CDR2 is SQIVND (reference sequence). The CDR3 has 15 amino acids. V lost 4 bases to trimming and J lost 6 bases; unmatched junction nucleotides: 7. CDR3 nucleotides: TGTGCCAGTAGTAGTATAGCGGGAGATGGCAATGAGCAGTTCTTC. It yields the protein CASSSIAGDGNEQFF.

This rearrangement joins TRBV6-1 to TRBJ1-6; 8 bases align to TRBD1. V trimming: 2 bases; J trimming: 14 bases; junction bases outside the gene matches: 17. From germline, CDR1 is MNHNS and CDR2 SASEGT. The CDR3 sequence is 17 residues long. This CDR3 reads CASSESETDRGRRTLHF. DNA for the CDR3: TGTGCCAGCAGTGAATCCGAAACTGACAGGGGTAGGAGGACCCTCCACTTT.

V gene TRBV5-1 combines with J gene TRBJ1-1; maybe TRBD1 (6 bases). The CDR3 consists of 16 residues. The V and J ends lost 0 bases and 1 base respectively, with 13 bases between them. The germline V gene has CDR1 SGHRS and CDR2 YFSETQ. The CDR3 sequence is CASSLGQANPNTEAFF. The CDR3 DNA follows: TGCGCCAGCAGCTTGGGACAGGCCAACCCGAACACTGAAGCTTTCTTT.

There are a few counts of this clone. The gene calls are TRBV7-3 and TRBJ1-2; TRBD1 aligns across 10 bases. The germline V gene has CDR1 SGHTA and CDR2 FQGTGA. CDR3 length: 18 residues. The junction had 11 bases not matched to a gene; V was cut back by 1 base and J by 3 bases. The CDR3 DNA follows: TGTGCCAGCAGCTTAAAGGCTCACGGGACAGGGGAAGACTATGGCTACACCTTC. Residues: CASSLKAHGTGEDYGYTF. The whole variable domain, filled in from reference TRBV7-3 and TRBJ1-2, reads GAGVSQTPSNKVTEKGKYVELRCDPISGHTALYWYRQSLGQGPEFLIYFQGTGAADDSGLPNDRFFAVRPEGSVSTLKIQRTERGDSAVYLCASSLKAHGTGEDYGYTFGSGTRLTVV.

This chain joins TRBV6-5 and TRBJ1-5, with TRBD1 matching 8 bases. The germline V gene encodes CDR1 MNHEY and CDR2 SVGAGI. Losses at the gene ends were 2 bases for V and 4 bases for J; bases not matched to a gene: 4. The CDR3 spans 15 residues. This CDR3 is CASSYDRTGNQPQHF. The CDR3 nucleotides read TGTGCCAGCAGTTACGACCGGACAGGGAATCAGCCCCAGCATTTT.

The chain uses TRBV20-1 and TRBJ2-7, with 10 bases lining up with TRBD1. Germline-derived CDR1 and CDR2 are DFQATT and SNEGSKA (reference sequence). This CDR3 contains 15 residues. The junction had 9 bases not matched to a gene; V was cut back by 3 bases and J by 4 bases. This CDR3 reads CSASKPGQGIYEQYF. CDR3 DNA: TGCAGTGCTAGTAAGCCGGGACAGGGGATATACGAGCAGTACTTC.

V is TRBV28 and J is TRBJ1-1; D gene ambiguous. The V gene lost 7 bases and the J gene lost 3 bases, with 15 bases spanning the gap. This CDR3 has 14 amino acids. The germline V gene has CDR1 MDHEN and CDR2 SYDVKM. The CDR3 sequence is CASTLPDGYTEAFF. CDR3 nucleotide sequence: TGTGCCAGCACCCTGCCAGACGGGTACACTGAAGCTTTCTTT.

This chain uses TRBV7-2 with TRBJ1-2; D is perhaps TRBD1 (5 bases). The CDR3 is 13 amino acids. CDR1 is SGHTA, CDR2 FQGNSA, per germline. Trimming removed 6 bases at V and 4 bases at J, with 12 bases between. The CDR3 is CASSSAGGYGYTF. The CDR3 nucleotides are TGTGCCAGCAGTTCAGCGGGGGGCTATGGCTACACCTTC.

The chain has TRBV12-5 and TRBJ2-7; possible D gene TRBD2, 6 bases. This CDR3 is built from 16 residues. Germline V CDR1 and CDR2: LGHNT, FRNRAP. V shed 3 bases and J shed 0 bases, with 15 bases lying between them. The CDR3 region is CASGFEEGRDSYEQYF. DNA for the CDR3: TGTGCTAGTGGTTTTGAGGAGGGCCGGGACTCCTACGAGCAGTACTTC.

This rearrangement joins TRBV11-3 to TRBJ2-5; D not certain. V lost 7 bases and J lost 0, with 12 bases in between. Germline-derived CDR1 and CDR2 are SGHNT and YENEEA. CDR3 length: 14 amino acids. The CDR3 nucleotides read TGTGCCAGCAACCCGCCGCAGTACCAAGAGACCCAGTACTTC. This codes for CASNPPQYQETQYF.

DNA for the CDR3: TGTGCCAGTGGGACAGGGTTGATTCCCGGCTCCCATGGCTACACCTTC. It yields the protein CASGTGLIPGSHGYTF. J is TRBJ1-2 and V is TRBV19; TRBD1 matches 9 bases. The length of the CDR3 is 16 residues. The trim removed 8 bases at V and 6 bases at J, leaving 16 bases unmatched. Germline V gives CDR1 LNHDA, CDR2 SQIVND (reference sequence).

The chain combines TRBV21-1 with TRBJ1-1. TRBV21-1 has pseudogene status. The CDR3 runs to 16 residues. CDR3: CASTLPGGVTNTEAFF. DNA for the CDR3: TGTGCCAGCACCCTCCCTGGGGGGGTGACGAACACTGAAGCTTTCTTT.

The chain is built from TRBV27 and TRBJ1-2; 7 bases map to TRBD1. The germline V gene has CDR1 MNHEY and CDR2 SMNVEV (reference sequence). The J segment lost 8 bases and the V segment lost 9 bases, leaving 15 bases of the junction unmatched. CDR3 size: 14 residues. In DNA form, the CDR3 reads TGTGCCAGTAGAGAGAAAGGGGGCGCCGTAGGCTACACCTTC. Translation: CASREKGGAVGYTF.

The V call is TRBV7-3, the J call TRBJ2-2; no clear D gene. This CDR3 comprises 16 residues. V was shortened by 1 base and J by 0 bases, with 9 bases between the two germline ends. Germline CDR1 SGHTA, CDR2 FQGTGA. The CDR3 coding sequence is TGTGCCAGCAGCTTAATAGGCACTACGAACACCGGGGAGCTGTTTTTT. This codes for CASSLIGTTNTGELFF.